The next 6 T cell receptor beta chains were all read from a single sample in a study of T cell responses to AZD1222 COVID-19 vaccine. This table comes from immunoSEQ multiplex PCR, and its TCRdb copy is limited to in-frame clones, with some not included. The table lists about 170,000 clones, roughly nine tenths of them singletons. The source material was peripheral blood, sampled 28 days after the second AZD1222 dose. These receptors came from an adult who received the AZD1222 COVID-19 vaccine.

The chain recombines TRBV30 with TRBJ1-1, with D maybe TRBD1 (6 bases). This CDR3 has 14 amino acids. Per germline, CDR1 GTSNPN and CDR2 SVGIG (reference sequence). V shed 1 base and J shed 1 base, with 10 bases lying between them. The CDR3 is CAWSALGQNTEAFF. CDR3 in DNA: TGTGCCTGGAGTGCCCTGGGACAGAACACTGAAGCTTTCTTT.

The chain employs TRBV23-1 and TRBJ1-6, with unresolved D. TRBV23-1 is identified as an open reading frame with a role that is uncertain. The CDR3 consists of 20 residues. V shed 0 bases and J shed 3 bases, with 21 bases lying between them. In DNA, the CDR3 is TGCGCCAGCAGTCAATCGGAGAGGGTGAGGTATCTCCACTATAATTCACCCCTCCACTTT. Translating it yields CASSQSERVRYLHYNSPLHF.

The sample holds a few counts of this clone. This rearrangement joins TRBV20-1 to TRBJ1-2; the D is unclear. The CDR3 contains 11 residues. Germline V gene lookup returns CDR1 DFQATT and CDR2 SNEGSKA (reference sequence). Trimming pared 1 base from V and 8 bases from J, leaving 8 bases between. The CDR3 reads CSARGLGGYTF. The CDR3 nucleotides read TGCAGTGCTAGAGGCCTCGGGGGCTACACCTTC.

Written as DNA, the CDR3 is TGTGCCAGCTCCGGGACGGGGGGCTATGGCTACACCTTC. Protein sequence: CASSGTGGYGYTF. V usage is TRBV6-5 and J usage is TRBJ1-2; D possibly corresponds to TRBD1 (5 bases). Per germline, CDR1 MNHEY and CDR2 SVGAGI. The CDR3 runs to 13 residues. V gave up 8 bases and J gave up 4 bases, with 14 bases separating them.

The gene calls are TRBV19 and TRBJ2-1, with D possibly being TRBD2 (5 bases). The CDR3 extends over 16 amino acids. The V gene's germline CDR1 is LNHDA and CDR2 SQIVND (reference sequence). Trimming cost V 0 bases and J 4 bases, with 13 bases left between them. The CDR3 reads CASSIDGIPAYNEQFF. For the CDR3, the DNA is TGTGCCAGTAGTATAGACGGGATCCCAGCTTACAATGAGCAGTTCTTC.

The rearrangement links TRBV20-1 to TRBJ2-7, with no clear D. V was pared by 3 bases and J by 6 bases, with 9 bases between. CDR1 DFQATT and CDR2 SNEGSKA come from the germline V gene (reference sequence). CDR3 length equals 11 residues. CDR3 in amino acids: CSASSYGEQYF. The CDR3, as DNA: TGCAGTGCTAGTTCTTACGGCGAGCAGTACTTC.